This T cell receptor (beta chain) emerged from a study of T-cell memory formation after mild COVID-19. Study in general: There were largely donor-specific TCR clusters. Broader study findings: Contracting CD4+ clones were located mainly in CM and EM, and CD8+ clones in EMRA. The study found balanced CD4/CD8 in clones contracting day 15 to 85 and a CD4+ lean in later expanders.

The CDR3 has 13 residues. Germline V gene data show CDR1 as MNHEY and CDR2 as SVGAGI. V was trimmed by 2 bases and J by 6 bases, leaving 8 bases between them. TCR alpha and TCR beta cDNA libraries with sample barcodes and UMIs came from 5'RACE using constant-segment primers. In TCRdb, the 5' RACE reads were re-called with MiXCR into one record per CDR3 protein. The sample records 50,000 or so distinct CDR3 sequences, 25% to 35% being singletons. This clonotype has just a few counts. The antigen is unknown. Sequenced input: PBMCs or a T cell subset sorted from them (not recorded which). This clonotype originated in a man younger than 30 who had mild COVID-19 (a few samples of this study predate the infection). Cell type and time point are not known. The V gene is TRBV6-5, the J gene TRBJ1-5; D is perhaps TRBD1 (5 bases). The CDR3 bases are TGTGCCAGCAGTTACGGGGGAAGTCAGCCCCAGCATTTT. It yields the protein CASSYGGSQPQHF.